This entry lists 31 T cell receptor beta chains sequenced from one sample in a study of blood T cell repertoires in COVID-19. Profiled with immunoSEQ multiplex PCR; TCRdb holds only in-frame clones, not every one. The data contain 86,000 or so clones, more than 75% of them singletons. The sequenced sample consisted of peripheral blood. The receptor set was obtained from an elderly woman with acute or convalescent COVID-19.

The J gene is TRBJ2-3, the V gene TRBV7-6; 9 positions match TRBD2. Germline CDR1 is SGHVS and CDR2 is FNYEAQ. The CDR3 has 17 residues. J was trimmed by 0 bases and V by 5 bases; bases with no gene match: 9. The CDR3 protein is CASSRGPLAGSTDTQYF. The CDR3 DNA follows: TGTGCCAGCAGCCGAGGGCCCCTAGCGGGAAGCACAGATACGCAGTATTTT.

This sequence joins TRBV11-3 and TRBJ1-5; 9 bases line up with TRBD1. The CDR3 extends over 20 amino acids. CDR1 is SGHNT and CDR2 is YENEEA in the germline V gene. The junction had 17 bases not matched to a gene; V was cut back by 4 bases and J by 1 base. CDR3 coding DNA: TGTGCCAGCAGCTCCCCAGGGAACAGGGGGCGCTCCGTCAGCAATCAGCCCCAGCATTTT. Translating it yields CASSSPGNRGRSVSNQPQHF.

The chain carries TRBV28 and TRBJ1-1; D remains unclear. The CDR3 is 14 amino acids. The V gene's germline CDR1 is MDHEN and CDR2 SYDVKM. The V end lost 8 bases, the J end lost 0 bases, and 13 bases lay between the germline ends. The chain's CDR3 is CASALPGMNTEAFF. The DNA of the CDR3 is TGTGCCAGCGCACTTCCGGGGATGAACACTGAAGCTTTCTTT.

CDR3 nucleotide sequence: TGTGCCAGCAGCTTGGTGGGGGCCCCCTCCAATGAGCAGTTCTTC. It is translated as CASSLVGAPSNEQFF. This chain connects TRBV5-4 to TRBJ2-1, with D perhaps matching TRBD1 (6 bases). CDR1 and CDR2 (germline): SGHNT, YYREEE (reference sequence). Trimming removed 0 bases from V and 6 bases from J, with 13 bases in between. This CDR3 comprises 15 residues.

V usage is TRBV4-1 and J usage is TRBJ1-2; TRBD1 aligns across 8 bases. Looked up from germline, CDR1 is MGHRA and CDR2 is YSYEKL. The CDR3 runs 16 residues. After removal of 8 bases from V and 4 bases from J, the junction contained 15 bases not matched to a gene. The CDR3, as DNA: TGCGCCAGCCAAAAAGAGGGGCAGGGGGCGTCCTATGGCTACACCTTC. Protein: CASQKEGQGASYGYTF.

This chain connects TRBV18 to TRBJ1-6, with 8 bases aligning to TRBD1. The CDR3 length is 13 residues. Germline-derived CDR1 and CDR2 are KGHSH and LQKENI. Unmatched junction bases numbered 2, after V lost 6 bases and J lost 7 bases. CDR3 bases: TGTGCCAGCTCGCGGGACAGGAATTCACCCCTCCACTTT. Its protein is CASSRDRNSPLHF.

CDR3 in amino acids: CASNRFGTGNSTGNTIYF. CDR3 DNA sequence: TGTGCCAGCAACCGATTCGGGACAGGGAATTCCACTGGAAACACCATATATTTT. V is TRBV5-6 and J is TRBJ1-3; 9 bases line up with TRBD1. V lost 6 bases, J lost 2 bases, and 15 bases stayed unmatched. The CDR3 spans 18 residues. CDR1 SGHDT and CDR2 YYEEEE come from the germline V gene.

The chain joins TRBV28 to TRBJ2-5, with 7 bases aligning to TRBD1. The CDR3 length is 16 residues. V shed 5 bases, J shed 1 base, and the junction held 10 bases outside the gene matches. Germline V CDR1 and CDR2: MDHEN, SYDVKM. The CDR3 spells CASSAQGGTAQETQYF. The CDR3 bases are TGTGCCAGCAGTGCCCAGGGTGGGACAGCCCAAGAGACCCAGTACTTC.

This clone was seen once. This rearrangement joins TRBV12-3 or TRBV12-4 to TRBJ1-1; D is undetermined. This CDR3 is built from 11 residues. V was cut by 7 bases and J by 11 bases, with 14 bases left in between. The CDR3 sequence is CASTPLPHAFF. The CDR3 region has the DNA TGTGCCAGCACCCCTTTGCCACACGCTTTCTTT.

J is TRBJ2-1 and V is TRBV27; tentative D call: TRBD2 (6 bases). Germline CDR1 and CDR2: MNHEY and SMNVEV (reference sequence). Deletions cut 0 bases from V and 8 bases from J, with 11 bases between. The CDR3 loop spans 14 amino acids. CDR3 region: CASSLSGGIDEQFF. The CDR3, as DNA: TGTGCCAGCAGTTTATCGGGCGGGATCGATGAGCAGTTCTTC.

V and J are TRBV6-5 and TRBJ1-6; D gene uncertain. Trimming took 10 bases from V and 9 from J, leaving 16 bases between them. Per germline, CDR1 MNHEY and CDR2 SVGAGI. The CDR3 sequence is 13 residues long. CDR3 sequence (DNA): TGTGCCACCCGGGAGGCAGAAGGTTCACCCCTCCACTTT. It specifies CATREAEGSPLHF.

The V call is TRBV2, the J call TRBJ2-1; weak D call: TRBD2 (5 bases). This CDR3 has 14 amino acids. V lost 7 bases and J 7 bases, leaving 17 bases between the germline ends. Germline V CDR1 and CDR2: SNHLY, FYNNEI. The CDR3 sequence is CASKDTGFENEQFF. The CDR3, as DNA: TGTGCCAGCAAAGACACGGGATTCGAAAATGAGCAGTTCTTC.

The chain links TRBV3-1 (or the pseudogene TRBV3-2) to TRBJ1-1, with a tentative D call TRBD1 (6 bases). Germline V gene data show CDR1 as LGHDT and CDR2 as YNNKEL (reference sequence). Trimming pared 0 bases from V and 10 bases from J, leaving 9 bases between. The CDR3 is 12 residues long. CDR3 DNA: TGTGCCAGCAGCCAAGAACAGGGCAGAGCTTTCTTT. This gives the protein CASSQEQGRAFF.

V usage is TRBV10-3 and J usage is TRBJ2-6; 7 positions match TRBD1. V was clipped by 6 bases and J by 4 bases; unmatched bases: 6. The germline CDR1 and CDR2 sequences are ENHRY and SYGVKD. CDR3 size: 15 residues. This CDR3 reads CAISDRVSGANVLTF. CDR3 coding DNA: TGTGCCATCAGCGACAGGGTTTCCGGGGCCAACGTCCTGACTTTC.

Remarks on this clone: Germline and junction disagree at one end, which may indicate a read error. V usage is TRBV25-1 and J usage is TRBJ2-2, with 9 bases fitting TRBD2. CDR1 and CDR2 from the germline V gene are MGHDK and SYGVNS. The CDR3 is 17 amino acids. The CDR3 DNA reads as TGTGTCAGCAGTGAACTGCTAGCGGGAAAGAACACCGGGGAGCTGTTTTTT. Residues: CVSSELLAGKNTGELFF.

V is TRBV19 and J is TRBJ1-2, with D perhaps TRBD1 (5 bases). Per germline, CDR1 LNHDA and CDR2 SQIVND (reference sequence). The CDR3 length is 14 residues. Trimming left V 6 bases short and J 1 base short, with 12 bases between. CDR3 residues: CASRIPGLNYGYTF. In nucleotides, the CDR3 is TGTGCCAGTAGAATCCCGGGACTTAACTATGGCTACACCTTC. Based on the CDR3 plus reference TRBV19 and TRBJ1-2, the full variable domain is DGGITQSPKYLFRKEGQNVTLSCEQNLNHDAMYWYRQDPGQGLRLIYYSQIVNDFQKGDIAEGYSVSREKKESFPLTVTSAQKNPTAFYLCASRIPGLNYGYTFGSGTRLTVV.

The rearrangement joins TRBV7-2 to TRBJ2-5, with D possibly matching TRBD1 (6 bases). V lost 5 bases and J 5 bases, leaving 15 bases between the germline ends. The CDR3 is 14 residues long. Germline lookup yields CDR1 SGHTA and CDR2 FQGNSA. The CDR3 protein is CASSPQGMRETQYF. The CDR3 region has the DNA TGTGCCAGCAGCCCCCAGGGGATGAGGGAGACCCAGTACTTC.

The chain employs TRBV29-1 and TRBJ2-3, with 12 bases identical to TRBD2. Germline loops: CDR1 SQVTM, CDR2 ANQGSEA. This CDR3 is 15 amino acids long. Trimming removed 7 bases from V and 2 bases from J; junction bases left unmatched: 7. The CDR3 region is CSANGLAGNTDTQYF. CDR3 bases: TGCAGCGCCAATGGACTAGCGGGGAACACAGATACGCAGTATTTT.

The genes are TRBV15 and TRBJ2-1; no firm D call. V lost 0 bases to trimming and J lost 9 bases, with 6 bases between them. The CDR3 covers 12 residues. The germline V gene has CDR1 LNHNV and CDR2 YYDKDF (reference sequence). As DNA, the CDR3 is TGTGCCACCAGCAGAGAGGTCGGTGAGCAGTTCTTC. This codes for CATSREVGEQFF.

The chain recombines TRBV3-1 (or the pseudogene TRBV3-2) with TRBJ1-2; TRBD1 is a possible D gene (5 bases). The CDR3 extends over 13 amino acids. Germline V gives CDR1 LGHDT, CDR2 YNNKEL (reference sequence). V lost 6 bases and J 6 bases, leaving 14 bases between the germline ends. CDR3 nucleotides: TGTGCCAGCAGTCGTCCTGGGGCTCATGGCTACACCTTC. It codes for CASSRPGAHGYTF.

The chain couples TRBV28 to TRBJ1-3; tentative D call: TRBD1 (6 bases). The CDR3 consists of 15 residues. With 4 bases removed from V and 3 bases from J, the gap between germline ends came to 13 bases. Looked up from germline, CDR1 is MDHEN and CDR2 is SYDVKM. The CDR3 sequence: CASSSPQGIGNTIYF. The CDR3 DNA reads TGTGCCAGCAGTTCTCCCCAGGGGATTGGAAACACCATATATTTT.

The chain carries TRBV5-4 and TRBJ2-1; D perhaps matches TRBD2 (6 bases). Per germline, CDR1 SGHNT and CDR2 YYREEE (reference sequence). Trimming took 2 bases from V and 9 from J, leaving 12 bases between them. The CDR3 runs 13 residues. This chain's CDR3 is CASSFGGRPEQFF. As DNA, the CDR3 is TGTGCCAGCAGCTTCGGAGGGCGGCCTGAGCAGTTCTTC.

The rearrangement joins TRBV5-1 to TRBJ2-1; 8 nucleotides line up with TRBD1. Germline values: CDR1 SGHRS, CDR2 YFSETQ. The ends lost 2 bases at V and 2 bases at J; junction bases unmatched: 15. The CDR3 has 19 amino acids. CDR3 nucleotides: TGCGCCAGCAGCTTTGACGGGACAACAGCGACAGGGGCCTACAATGAGCAGTTCTTC. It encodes CASSFDGTTATGAYNEQFF.

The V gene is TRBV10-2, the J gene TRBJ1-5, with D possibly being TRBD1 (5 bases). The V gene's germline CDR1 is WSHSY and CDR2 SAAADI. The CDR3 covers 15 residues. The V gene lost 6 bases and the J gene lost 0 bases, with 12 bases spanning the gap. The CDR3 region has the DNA TGCGCCAGCAGCTTGACAGTTTATAGCAATCAGCCCCAGCATTTT. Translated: CASSLTVYSNQPQHF.

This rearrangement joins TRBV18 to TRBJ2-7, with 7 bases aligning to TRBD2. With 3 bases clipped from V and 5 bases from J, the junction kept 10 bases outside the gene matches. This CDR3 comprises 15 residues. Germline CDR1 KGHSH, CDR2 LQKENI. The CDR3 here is CASSPSERSGNEQYF. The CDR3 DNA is TGTGCCAGCTCACCTTCGGAGAGGAGCGGGAACGAGCAGTACTTC.

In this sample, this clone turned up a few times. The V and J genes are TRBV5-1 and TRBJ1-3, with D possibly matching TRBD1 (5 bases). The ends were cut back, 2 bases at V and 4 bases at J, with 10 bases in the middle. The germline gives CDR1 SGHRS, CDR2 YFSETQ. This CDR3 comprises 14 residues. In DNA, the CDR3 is TGCGCCAGCAGCTTACCAGGGAACGGAAACACCATATATTTT. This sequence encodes CASSLPGNGNTIYF.

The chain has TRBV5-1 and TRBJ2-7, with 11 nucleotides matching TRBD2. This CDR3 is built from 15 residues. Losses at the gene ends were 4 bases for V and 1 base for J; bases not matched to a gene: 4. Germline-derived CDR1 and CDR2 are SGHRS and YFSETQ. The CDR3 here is CASSQTSGRSYEQYF. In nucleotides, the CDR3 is TGCGCCAGCAGCCAAACTAGCGGGAGATCCTACGAGCAGTACTTC.

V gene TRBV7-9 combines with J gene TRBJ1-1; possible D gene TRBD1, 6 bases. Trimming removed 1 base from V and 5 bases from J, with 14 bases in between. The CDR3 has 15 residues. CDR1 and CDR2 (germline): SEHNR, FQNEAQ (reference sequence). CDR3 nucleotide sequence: TGTGCCAGCAGCTTAGGAGGGGGAGGGGGGACTGAAGCTTTCTTT. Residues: CASSLGGGGGTEAFF.

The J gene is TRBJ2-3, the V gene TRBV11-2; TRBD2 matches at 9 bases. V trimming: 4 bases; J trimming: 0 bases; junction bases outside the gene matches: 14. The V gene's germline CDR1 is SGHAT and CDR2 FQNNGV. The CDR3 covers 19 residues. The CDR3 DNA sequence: TGTGCCAGCAGCTCAATAGGGCTAGCGGGGACGGCTAGCACAGATACGCAGTATTTT. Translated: CASSSIGLAGTASTDTQYF.

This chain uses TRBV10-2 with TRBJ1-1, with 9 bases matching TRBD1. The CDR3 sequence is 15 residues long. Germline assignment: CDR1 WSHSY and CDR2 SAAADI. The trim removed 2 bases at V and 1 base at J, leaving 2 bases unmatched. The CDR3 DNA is TGCGCCAGCAGTGAGCCGGGACAGGGGAACACTGAAGCTTTCTTT. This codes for CASSEPGQGNTEAFF.

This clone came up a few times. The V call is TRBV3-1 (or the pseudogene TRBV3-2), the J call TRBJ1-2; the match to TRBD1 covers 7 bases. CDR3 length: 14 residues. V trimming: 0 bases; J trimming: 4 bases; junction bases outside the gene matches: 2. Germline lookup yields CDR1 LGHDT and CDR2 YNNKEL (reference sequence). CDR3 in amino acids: CASSQDSGGYGYTF. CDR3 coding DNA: TGTGCCAGCAGCCAAGATTCAGGGGGCTATGGCTACACCTTC.